The rows below give T cell receptor beta chains drawn from one sample of a study of vaccination and CD4 T cells after COVID-19. TCRdb used MiXCR to reprocess the PCR reads, holding one entry per CDR3 protein. In the table there are approximately 17,000 distinct CDR3 sequences, about 56% of which are singletons. Their recognized antigens are unknown. Sequenced here: CD4+ T cells from blood, cultured in vitro, sampled before SARS-CoV-2 vaccination. The origin of the receptors is a human donor who had recovered from COVID-19. Both conserved end residues are part of each CDR3. A D gene is named only where the DNA matches it firmly. For some rows the clone size is stated as once, few or many, or as a class when expanded; others skip it.

TRBV28	14	TRBJ1-2	NA	NA	TGTGCCAGCAGTTTTGGTGGGGGCGCGGATGGCTACACCTTC	CASSFGGGADGYTF
TRBV11-3	14	TRBJ2-5	NA	NA	TGTGCCAGCAGCGGGGGGAGATCCCAAGAGACCCAGTACTTC	CASSGGRSQETQYF
TRBV28	15	TRBJ2-7	TRBD1	NA	TGTGCCAGCATTGGCTCCGGGACAGGGCAACACGAGCAGTACTTC	CASIGSGTGQHEQYF
TRBV11-2	16	TRBJ2-7	TRBD2	NA	TGTGCCAGCAGCTTAGTCCTAGCGGGAGCCGGGTACGAGCAGTACTTC	CASSLVLAGAGYEQYF
TRBV6-1	16	TRBJ2-1	TRBD1	NA	TGTGCCAGCAGTGAGCCAGACAGGGTCTCCTACAATGAGCAGTTCTTC	CASSEPDRVSYNEQFF
TRBV4-1	15	TRBJ2-3	NA	NA	TGCGCCAGCAGTCCAAGATCGGGGAGCACAGATACGCAGTATTTT	CASSPRSGSTDTQYF
TRBV7-3	13	TRBJ2-3	NA	few	TGTGCCAGCAGCTTATATGGGACAGATACGCAGTATTTT	CASSLYGTDTQYF
TRBV28	15	TRBJ1-5	NA	NA	TGTGCCAGCAGTGGAGACAGGCGATACAATCAGCCCCAGCATTTT	CASSGDRRYNQPQHF
TRBV20-1	14	TRBJ2-7	TRBD2	few	TGCAGTGCCCCGCGGGAGGCCCCGACTGGAAGGCAGTACTTC	CSAPREAPTGRQYF
TRBV6-1	16	TRBJ1-5	TRBD1	few	TGTGCCAGCACTCTCCGGGACAGGGTTCGGCCTCAGCCCCAGCATTTT	CASTLRDRVRPQPQHF
TRBV20-1	19	TRBJ2-7	NA	NA	TGCAGTGCTAGATATGCCTCTGACCCATTCCGACGTCCATCCTACGAGCAGTACTTC	CSARYASDPFRRPSYEQYF
TRBV6-2/TRBV6-3	18	TRBJ2-2	TRBD2	NA	TGTGCCAGCAGTTACTCGACGGCTAGCGGTAGGAACACCGGGGAGCTGTTTTTT	CASSYSTASGRNTGELFF
TRBV20-1	16	TRBJ2-7	TRBD2	NA	TGCAGTGCTCCGCCGGGAGGTGCACGTCCTCCCTACGAGCAGTACTTC	CSAPPGGARPPYEQYF
TRBV7-6	18	TRBJ2-3	TRBD2	NA	TGTGCCAGCAGCTTAGCCACCTCAATAGCGGGAGAAGCAGATACGCAGTATTTT	CASSLATSIAGEADTQYF
TRBV24-1	17	TRBJ2-1	TRBD2	NA	TGTGCCACCAGTGCCCAGACTAGCGGGGTCTCCTACAATGAGCAGTTCTTC	CATSAQTSGVSYNEQFF
TRBV7-3	15	TRBJ2-2	TRBD2	NA	TGTGCCAGCAGCCCCGGGACTAACCTACTCGGGGAGCTGTTTTTT	CASSPGTNLLGELFF
TRBV28	13	TRBJ1-5	NA	NA	TGTGCCGGGGGGGGTTTCGGCGATCAGCCCCAGCATTTT	CAGGGFGDQPQHF
TRBV5-1	16	TRBJ2-1	TRBD2	NA	TGCGCCAGCAGCTCAGGACTAGCGGGATATCGGAATGAGCAGTTCTTC	CASSSGLAGYRNEQFF
TRBV7-9	15	TRBJ2-7	NA	NA	TGTGCCAGCAGCCAACGGGTACAGGGCGAAGGGCGGCAGTACTTC	CASSQRVQGEGRQYF
TRBV7-2	14	TRBJ2-1	NA	NA	TGTGCCAGCGACTCAGTGGGATCCTGCAATGAGCAGTTCTTC	CASDSVGSCNEQFF
TRBV7-9	13	TRBJ1-2	NA	NA	TGTGCCAGCAGCCAGGGACGGGACTATGGCTACACCTTC	CASSQGRDYGYTF
TRBV20-1	16	TRBJ2-3	NA	NA	TGCAGTGCTAGCGGGATACCCGACCATAGCACAGATACGCAGTATTTT	CSASGIPDHSTDTQYF
TRBV2	14	TRBJ1-1	NA	NA	TGTGCCAGCAGTGACACCGGGGGGTATACTGAAGCTTTCTTT	CASSDTGGYTEAFF
TRBV7-3	13	TRBJ1-2	TRBD1	NA	TGTGCCAGCAGCTTACAGGGGGCAACAGACTACACCTTC	CASSLQGATDYTF
TRBV19	17	TRBJ1-5	NA	NA	TGTGCCAGTAGACGGCCCGGGACCAGGGATGTAGGTCAGCCCCAGCATTTT	CASRRPGTRDVGQPQHF
TRBV6-5	18	TRBJ2-7	TRBD2	NA	TGTGCCAGCAGTTACTCGCCAGGACTAGCGGGAGGCTCCTACGAGCAGTACTTC	CASSYSPGLAGGSYEQYF
TRBV19	17	TRBJ2-4	TRBD1	NA	TGTGCCAGTAGTATTCGAGACAGGGACCATGCCAAAAACATTCAGTACTTC	CASSIRDRDHAKNIQYF
TRBV20-1	17	TRBJ1-5	TRBD1	few	TGCAGTGCCCCTTTCGGGCAGGGGGCACGAGGCAATCAGCCCCAGCATTTT	CSAPFGQGARGNQPQHF
TRBV10-1	13	TRBJ2-7	NA	NA	TGCGCCAGCAGTCCCGCCCCGGGGTACGAGCAGTACTTC	CASSPAPGYEQYF
TRBV28	15	TRBJ2-5	TRBD2	once	TGTGCCAGCAGTCTAGCGGGAGTGGCCCCAGAGACCCAGTACTTC	CASSLAGVAPETQYF
TRBV11-2	14	TRBJ2-2	NA	NA	TGTGCCAGCAGCTTACAGTTAGACACCGGGGAGCTGTTTTTT	CASSLQLDTGELFF
TRBV20-1	12	TRBJ2-3	TRBD2	NA	TGCAGTGAAGGGACTAGTCTAGATACGCAGTATTTT	CSEGTSLDTQYF
TRBV28	15	TRBJ2-7	NA	NA	TGTGCCAGCAGTTCAGGAAGGGGGGGGGCCTACGAGCAGTACTTC	CASSSGRGGAYEQYF
TRBV5-1	18	TRBJ2-6	TRBD1	NA	TGCGCCAGCAGCTTTATAAACCCGGACAGGCCTGGGGCCAACGTCCTGACTTTC	CASSFINPDRPGANVLTF
TRBV6-2/TRBV6-3	15	TRBJ2-5	TRBD1	NA	TGTGCCAGCAGTTTTGGACAGGAGGTAGCAGAGACCCAGTACTTC	CASSFGQEVAETQYF
TRBV15	15	TRBJ1-6	TRBD1	few	TGTGCCACCAGCAGAGGGGACAGGAGTAACGCACCCCTCCACTTT	CATSRGDRSNAPLHF
TRBV7-8	14	TRBJ2-5	NA	NA	TGTGCCAGCAACGCCGGGTCGGGGCAAGAGACCCAGTACTTC	CASNAGSGQETQYF
TRBV10-3	15	TRBJ2-2	NA	NA	TGTGCCATCAGTTCTTCTGAGGGCTACACCGGGGAGCTGTTTTTT	CAISSSEGYTGELFF
TRBV24-1	15	TRBJ2-1	TRBD2	NA	TGTGCCACCAGTCTAGCGGGAGAGGCCTACAATGAGCAGTTCTTC	CATSLAGEAYNEQFF
TRBV29-1	13	TRBJ1-6	NA	NA	TGCAGCGTTGGGGTAGATTATAATTCACCCCTCCACTTT	CSVGVDYNSPLHF
TRBV20-1	14	TRBJ2-3	NA	once	TGCAGTGCTAGAGTAGCGGCGAGCACAGATACGCAGTATTTT	CSARVAASTDTQYF
TRBV27	15	TRBJ1-5	NA	few	TGTGCCAGCAGTTTATTTACGCCACCCAGTGGGCCCCAGCATTTT	CASSLFTPPSGPQHF
TRBV30	13	TRBJ2-2	NA	NA	TGTGCCTGGAAACGGGCCACTGCCGGGGAGCTGTTTTTT	CAWKRATAGELFF
TRBV6-2/TRBV6-3	13	TRBJ2-7	NA	NA	TGTGCCACTACTAACGACGGGACCTACGAGCAGTACTTC	CATTNDGTYEQYF
TRBV29-1	13	TRBJ2-7	NA	NA	TGCAGCGTTGTGGCAGGGCCCTCCTACGAGCAGTACTTC	CSVVAGPSYEQYF
TRBV27	18	TRBJ2-3	TRBD2	NA	TGTGCCAGCAGGGGGCTAGCGGGAGGGCTACGTAGCACAGATACGCAGTATTTT	CASRGLAGGLRSTDTQYF
TRBV6-2/TRBV6-3	12	TRBJ1-5	NA	NA	TGTGCCAGCAGTTACTATGGTCAGCCCCAGCATTTT	CASSYYGQPQHF
TRBV19	13	TRBJ1-2	NA	NA	TGTGCCAGTACGGAGACAGGAAAGATAGGCTACACCTTC	CASTETGKIGYTF
TRBV20-1	16	TRBJ2-3	TRBD2	few	TGCAGTGCTGCACCCTTACTAGCGTCTAGCACAGATACGCAGTATTTT	CSAAPLLASSTDTQYF
TRBV18	17	TRBJ1-5	NA	few	TGTGCCAGCTCACCGGAGCCCACACATTATAGCAATCAGCCCCAGCATTTT	CASSPEPTHYSNQPQHF
TRBV6-4	14	TRBJ2-3	NA	NA	TGTGCCAGCAGTGACTCGGACAGCACAGATACGCAGTATTTT	CASSDSDSTDTQYF
TRBV10-1	15	TRBJ2-2	NA	few	TGCGCCAGCAGTGAGGGCCAGGGAGGTCACGGGGAGCTGTTTTTT	CASSEGQGGHGELFF
TRBV2	15	TRBJ1-6	NA	few	TGTGCCAGCAGTGAATTGGAGGGGGTGGATTCACCCCTCCACTTT	CASSELEGVDSPLHF
TRBV7-6	13	TRBJ1-5	NA	NA	TGTGCCAGCAGCTTCAATAGCAATCAGCCCCAGCATTTT	CASSFNSNQPQHF